This T cell receptor (beta chain) was captured by sequencing in a study of blood T cell repertoires in COVID-19. Across the study: Acute-phase and convalescent COVID-19 samples originated in the United States, Italy and Spain. The cDNA or gDNA used as material had been derived from T cells, B-cell-depleted T cells, or PBMCs.

This CDR3 region has 15 residues. Per the germline V gene, CDR1 is MNHNS and CDR2 is SASEGT. Losses at the gene ends were 6 bases for V and 2 bases for J; bases not matched to a gene: 6. In the authors' workflow: By means of reference gene primer amplification, nucleated cell counts were estimated. The table came from immunoSEQ multiplex PCR; TCRdb's copy has only in-frame clones and leaves some out. The D gene and trimming were derived from the DNA, and the V and J assignments and clone size from that table. The table lists about 35,000 clones, approximately 89% of them singletons. A few counts support this clone.

This sequence was found in a man aged 60 to 75 with active or convalescent COVID-19. The V and J genes are TRBV6-1 and TRBJ2-5, with 10 bases that match TRBD1. Sequencing input: peripheral blood. CDR3 DNA: TGTGCCAGCAGGTACCGACAGGGGGCACAAGAGACCCAGTACTTC. It is translated as CASRYRQGAQETQYF.